The 21 T cell receptor beta chains reported below all come from one sample, sequenced in a study of CD8+ T cells in alopecia areata. Punch biopsies of lesional scalp, plus peripheral blood, were taken from alopecia areata patients. Extraction of RNA preceded its reverse transcription into cDNA, which served as the sequencing template. Assay used: immunoSEQ multiplex PCR; TCRdb lists only in-frame clones, some missing. The table lists under 20,000 clones, about 70% of them singletons. Sample: skin, taken at week 0. The receptors originated from a human donor with alopecia areata.

This clone was picked up a small number of times. The chain uses TRBV6-1 and TRBJ2-4; 7 bases agree with TRBD2. The trim removed 2 bases at V and 0 bases at J, leaving 4 bases unmatched. CDR1 is MNHNS, CDR2 SASEGT, per germline. CDR3 length: 16 residues. CDR3 protein: CASSEQAGLAKNIQYF. In DNA, the CDR3 is TGTGCCAGCAGTGAACAAGCGGGGTTAGCCAAAAACATTCAGTACTTC.

This rearrangement joins TRBV11-2 to TRBJ2-1; D is unclear. Deletions cut 6 bases from V and 9 bases from J, with 12 bases between. From germline, CDR1 is SGHAT and CDR2 FQNNGV. This CDR3 has 12 amino acids. The CDR3 DNA reads as TGTGCCAGCAGTTATGCGGTGTTTGAGCAGTTCTTC. Its protein product is CASSYAVFEQFF.

The V call is TRBV9, the J call TRBJ2-2; TRBD2 matches at 10 bases. This CDR3 has 17 residues. The germline CDR1 and CDR2 sequences are SGDLS and YYNGEE. Trimming removed 4 bases from V and 5 bases from J; junction bases left unmatched: 11. The CDR3 loop reads CASSLGSSGGATGELFF. The CDR3 region has the DNA TGTGCCAGCAGCCTCGGGAGCAGCGGGGGGGCGACCGGGGAGCTGTTTTTT.

This rearrangement joins TRBV4-1 to TRBJ1-4; D may be TRBD1 (6 bases). V lost 0 bases and J 8 bases, leaving 10 bases between the germline ends. This CDR3 comprises 14 residues. Germline CDR1 reads MGHRA; CDR2 reads YSYEKL. The CDR3 nucleotides are TGCGCCAGCAGCCAAGATCGGGGGCAAGAAAAACTGTTTTTT. Translated, it gives CASSQDRGQEKLFF.

The genes are TRBV29-1 and TRBJ2-2, with D perhaps TRBD1 (5 bases). The CDR3 has 13 residues. The germline gives CDR1 SQVTM, CDR2 ANQGSEA. V lost 6 bases and J lost 3, with 11 bases in between. The CDR3 loop is CSVQGVYTGELFF. CDR3 nucleotide sequence: TGCAGCGTCCAGGGTGTTTACACCGGGGAGCTGTTTTTT.

This chain connects TRBV14 to TRBJ1-2, with TRBD1 matching 9 bases. The CDR3 runs to 16 residues. V gave up 6 bases and J gave up 1 base; unmatched junction bases: 9. Germline-derived CDR1 and CDR2 are SGHDN and FVKESK. The CDR3 protein is CASSYTGQGYNYGYTF. The CDR3, as DNA: TGTGCCAGCAGTTACACCGGACAGGGGTATAACTATGGCTACACCTTC.

The V call is TRBV6-1, the J call TRBJ2-2; 11 nucleotides align to TRBD2. Losses at the gene ends were 2 bases for V and 7 bases for J; bases not matched to a gene: 18. The CDR3 consists of 20 residues. CDR1 is MNHNS and CDR2 is SASEGT in the germline V gene. As DNA, the CDR3 is TGTGCCAGCAGTGAACCCGCCCCTGGGGGTAGCGGGGGGGCAATCGGGGAGCTGTTTTTT. It yields the protein CASSEPAPGGSGGAIGELFF.

The chain couples TRBV4-1 to TRBJ2-1; no clear D. CDR3 size: 17 residues. V was pared by 2 bases and J by 2 bases, with 16 bases between. Germline V gives CDR1 MGHRA, CDR2 YSYEKL. The DNA for the CDR3 is TGCGCCAGCAGCCAAATAGTTGGGCACCCACCCTACAATGAGCAGTTCTTC. Its translation: CASSQIVGHPPYNEQFF.

This chain connects TRBV7-6 to TRBJ1-5; no definite D call. Trimming pared 5 bases from V and 2 bases from J, leaving 16 bases between. Germline V CDR1 and CDR2: SGHVS, FNYEAQ. The CDR3 spans 16 residues. CDR3 region: CASSRGPFWGNQPQHF. The CDR3 DNA reads TGTGCCAGCAGCAGAGGGCCTTTCTGGGGCAATCAGCCCCAGCATTTT.

This CDR3 is CALIGVYEQYF. CDR3 DNA sequence: TGTGCCTTAATCGGGGTTTACGAGCAGTACTTC. V gene TRBV6-1 combines with J gene TRBJ2-7; D is possibly TRBD2 (5 bases). The CDR3 is made up of 11 amino acids. Trimming took off 11 bases at V and 4 bases at J, with 12 bases between the two ends. CDR1 and CDR2 from the germline V gene are MNHNS and SASEGT.

This clone was seen more than once but under ten times. CDR3 region: CASSSSGQGIYEQYF. The DNA for the CDR3 is TGTGCCAGCAGCTCTTCGGGACAGGGTATCTACGAGCAGTACTTC. This chain joins TRBV13 and TRBJ2-7; 9 bases align to TRBD1. V trimming: 4 bases; J trimming: 3 bases; junction bases outside the gene matches: 7. The CDR3 totals 15 residues. Germline values: CDR1 PRHDT, CDR2 FYEKMQ (reference sequence).

This sequence joins TRBV29-1 and TRBJ2-1; weak D call: TRBD2 (7 bases). The CDR3 runs 13 residues. Germline V gene sequence: CDR1 SQVTM, CDR2 ANQGSEA. V lost 5 bases and J lost 5, with 13 bases in between. This chain's CDR3 is CSVRTRGDNEQFF. The CDR3 bases are TGCAGCGTTAGGACTAGGGGGGACAATGAGCAGTTCTTC.

This chain links TRBV19 with TRBJ1-5; weak D call: TRBD1 (6 bases). CDR3 size: 15 residues. Trimming took off 6 bases at V and 2 bases at J, with 14 bases between the two ends. The germline V gene encodes CDR1 LNHDA and CDR2 SQIVND (reference sequence). The CDR3 region is CASRVQGGGNQPQHF. CDR3 nucleotide sequence: TGTGCCAGTAGAGTACAGGGAGGAGGCAATCAGCCCCAGCATTTT.

This rearrangement joins TRBV29-1 to TRBJ2-6; possibly TRBD1 or TRBD2 for D (6 bases each). The CDR3 is 14 residues long. Trimming took 7 bases from V and 2 from J, leaving 12 bases between them. CDR1 and CDR2 (germline): SQVTM, ANQGSEA. Here the CDR3 DNA reads TGCAGCGCCGAGGGGGGTCCTGGGGCCAACGTCCTGACTTTC. Amino acids: CSAEGGPGANVLTF.

The J gene is TRBJ1-2, the V gene TRBV29-1, with D possibly TRBD1 on 5 matching bases. CDR3 length equals 12 residues. Trimming removed 3 bases at V and 3 bases at J, with 8 bases between. From germline, CDR1 is SQVTM and CDR2 ANQGSEA. The CDR3 reads CSVDDRHYGYTF. The CDR3 DNA is TGCAGCGTTGACGACAGACACTATGGCTACACCTTC.

This chain links TRBV27 with TRBJ1-5; TRBD1 is a possible D gene (5 bases). The CDR3 loop spans 14 amino acids. V shed 6 bases and J shed 3 bases, with 12 bases lying between them. In germline, CDR1 is MNHEY, CDR2 SMNVEV (reference sequence). The CDR3 DNA is TGTGCCAGCAGGGACCAGGGAAACAATCAGCCCCAGCATTTT. This gives the protein CASRDQGNNQPQHF.

V usage is TRBV7-4 and J usage is TRBJ2-7; unclear D gene. The CDR3 length is 14 residues. Trimming removed 7 bases at V and 4 bases at J, with 17 bases between. The germline CDR1 and CDR2 sequences are SGHVT and SQSDAQ. This chain's CDR3 is CASTSYGPGYEQYF. The DNA for the CDR3 is TGTGCCAGCACCAGCTACGGACCTGGTTACGAGCAGTACTTC.

The gene calls are TRBV5-1 and TRBJ1-1; maybe TRBD1 (5 bases). The V end was cut by 0 bases, the J end by 2 bases, with 11 bases between. CDR3 length equals 15 residues. Germline V CDR1 and CDR2: SGHRS, YFSETQ. As DNA, the CDR3 is TGCGCCAGCAGCTTGGGGGCCCAGGGAAACACTGAAGCTTTCTTT. Its protein product is CASSLGAQGNTEAFF.

CDR3 coding DNA: TGCGCCAGCAGCCAAGATAATTCGAGGAATCAGCCCCAGCATTTT. This translates into CASSQDNSRNQPQHF. V is TRBV4-1 and J is TRBJ1-5; D is unclear. Germline loops: CDR1 MGHRA, CDR2 YSYEKL. This CDR3 contains 15 residues. Between the trimmed V and J ends, which lost 0 bases and 4 bases, there was a span of 10 bases.

This chain joins TRBV7-9 and TRBJ2-3; D gene unclear. The germline CDR1 and CDR2 sequences are SEHNR and FQNEAQ (reference sequence). There are 12 residues in the CDR3. Trimming pared 4 bases from V and 6 bases from J, leaving 8 bases between. The DNA of the CDR3 is TGTGCCAGCAGCTCCTGGGCCGATACGCAGTATTTT. The encoded protein is CASSSWADTQYF.

This sequence joins TRBV30 and TRBJ1-5; no reliable D call. Germline V CDR1 and CDR2: GTSNPN, SVGIG (reference sequence). This CDR3 is 13 amino acids long. Trimming took 3 bases from V and 4 from J, leaving 10 bases between them. As DNA, the CDR3 is TGTGCCTGGAGCGTGGGGATAAATCAGCCCCAGCATTTT. Its protein is CAWSVGINQPQHF.